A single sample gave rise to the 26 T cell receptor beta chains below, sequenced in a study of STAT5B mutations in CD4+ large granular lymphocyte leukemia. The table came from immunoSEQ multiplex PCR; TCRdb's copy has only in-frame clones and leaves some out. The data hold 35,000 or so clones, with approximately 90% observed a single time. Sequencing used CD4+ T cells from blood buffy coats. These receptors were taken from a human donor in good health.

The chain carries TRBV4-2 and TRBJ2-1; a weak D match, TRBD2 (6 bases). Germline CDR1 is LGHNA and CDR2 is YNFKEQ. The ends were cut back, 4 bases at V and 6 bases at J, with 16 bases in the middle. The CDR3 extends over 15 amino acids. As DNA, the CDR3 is TGTGCCAGCAGCCCTGGGGGGTCAGTATCCAATGAGCAGTTCTTC. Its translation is CASSPGGSVSNEQFF.

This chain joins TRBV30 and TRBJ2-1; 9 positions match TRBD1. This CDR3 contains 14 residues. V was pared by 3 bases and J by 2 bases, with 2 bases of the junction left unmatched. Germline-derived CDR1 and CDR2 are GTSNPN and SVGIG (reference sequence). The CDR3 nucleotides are TGTGCCTGGAGCACAGGGGGCCCCTACAATGAGCAGTTCTTC. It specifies CAWSTGGPYNEQFF.

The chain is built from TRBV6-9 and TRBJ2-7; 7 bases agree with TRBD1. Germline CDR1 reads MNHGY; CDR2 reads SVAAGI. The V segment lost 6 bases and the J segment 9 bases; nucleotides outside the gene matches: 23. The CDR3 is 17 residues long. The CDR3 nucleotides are TGTGCCAGCAGCCAGCTAACCGGGACAGACATTTCTTTGGGGCAGTACTTC. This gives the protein CASSQLTGTDISLGQYF.

CDR3 bases: TGCGCCAGCAGTGAGGCTTCTCCCTCCTACGAGCAGTACTTC. Translated: CASSEASPSYEQYF. J is TRBJ2-7 and V is TRBV4-3; D is unclear. Germline CDR1 reads LGHNA; CDR2 reads YSLEER. V gave up 6 bases and J gave up 0 bases, with 12 bases separating them. CDR3 size: 14 residues.

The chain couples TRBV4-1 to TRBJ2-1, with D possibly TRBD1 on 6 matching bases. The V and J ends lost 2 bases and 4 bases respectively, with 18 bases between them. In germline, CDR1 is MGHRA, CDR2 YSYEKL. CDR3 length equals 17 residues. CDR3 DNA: TGCGCCAGCAGCCAACTACCCTTAGGACAGCTGTACAATGAGCAGTTCTTC. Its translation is CASSQLPLGQLYNEQFF.

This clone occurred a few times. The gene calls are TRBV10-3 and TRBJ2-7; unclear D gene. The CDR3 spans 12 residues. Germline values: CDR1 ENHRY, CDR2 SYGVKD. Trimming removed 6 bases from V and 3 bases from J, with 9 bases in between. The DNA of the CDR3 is TGTGCCATCAGCCAGCAGAACTACGAGCAGTACTTC. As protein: CAISQQNYEQYF.

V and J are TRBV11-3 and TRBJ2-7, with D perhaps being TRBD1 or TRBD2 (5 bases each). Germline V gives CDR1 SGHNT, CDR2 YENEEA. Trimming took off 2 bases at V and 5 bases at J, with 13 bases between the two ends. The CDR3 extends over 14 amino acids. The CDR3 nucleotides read TGTGCCAGCAGCTTAAGGGACCTCTTGCACGAGCAGTACTTC. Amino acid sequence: CASSLRDLLHEQYF.

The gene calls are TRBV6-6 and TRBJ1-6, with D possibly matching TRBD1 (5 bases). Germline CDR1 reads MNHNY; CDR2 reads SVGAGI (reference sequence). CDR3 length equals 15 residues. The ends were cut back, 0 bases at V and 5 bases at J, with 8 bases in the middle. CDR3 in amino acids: CASSYSTRDNSPLHF. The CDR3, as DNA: TGTGCCAGCAGTTACTCGACCAGGGATAATTCACCCCTCCACTTT.

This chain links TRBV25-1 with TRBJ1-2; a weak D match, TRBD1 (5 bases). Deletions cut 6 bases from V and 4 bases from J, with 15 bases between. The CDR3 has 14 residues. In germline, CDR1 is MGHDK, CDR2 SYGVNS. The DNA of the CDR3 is TGTGCCAGCAGGAAATCCGGGACTCGCTATGGCTACACCTTC. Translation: CASRKSGTRYGYTF.

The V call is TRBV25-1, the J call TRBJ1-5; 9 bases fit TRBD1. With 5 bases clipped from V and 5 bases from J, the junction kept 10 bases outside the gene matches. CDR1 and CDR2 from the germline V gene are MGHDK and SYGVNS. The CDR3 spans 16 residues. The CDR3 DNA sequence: TGTGCCAGCAGTAAATCACGGGACAGGGAAGATCAGCCCCAGCATTTT. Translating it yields CASSKSRDREDQPQHF. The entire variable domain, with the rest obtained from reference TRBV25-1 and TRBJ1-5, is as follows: EADIYQTPRYLVIGTGKKITLECSQTMGHDKMYWYQQDPGMELHLIHYSYGVNSTEKGDLSSESTVSRIRTEHFPLTLESARPSHTSQYLCASSKSRDREDQPQHFGDGTRLSIL.

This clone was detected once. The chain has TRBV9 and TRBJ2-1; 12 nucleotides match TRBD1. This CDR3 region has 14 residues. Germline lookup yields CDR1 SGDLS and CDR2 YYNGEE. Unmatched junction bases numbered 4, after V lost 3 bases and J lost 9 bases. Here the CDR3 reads CASSGGQGASEQFF. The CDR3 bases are TGTGCCAGCAGCGGGGGACAGGGGGCTAGTGAGCAGTTCTTC.

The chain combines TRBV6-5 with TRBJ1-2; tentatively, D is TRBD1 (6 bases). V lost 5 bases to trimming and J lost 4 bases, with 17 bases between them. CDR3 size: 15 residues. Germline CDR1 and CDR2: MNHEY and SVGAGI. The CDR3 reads CASSGDHRVSYGYTF. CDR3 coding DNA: TGTGCCAGCAGTGGGGACCACAGGGTTTCCTATGGCTACACCTTC.

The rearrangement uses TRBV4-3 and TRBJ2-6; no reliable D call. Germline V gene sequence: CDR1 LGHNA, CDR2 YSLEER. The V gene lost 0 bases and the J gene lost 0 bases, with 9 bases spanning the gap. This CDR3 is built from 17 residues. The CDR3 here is CASSQEPPHSGANVLTF. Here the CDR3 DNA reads TGCGCCAGCAGCCAAGAACCGCCCCACTCTGGGGCCAACGTCCTGACTTTC.

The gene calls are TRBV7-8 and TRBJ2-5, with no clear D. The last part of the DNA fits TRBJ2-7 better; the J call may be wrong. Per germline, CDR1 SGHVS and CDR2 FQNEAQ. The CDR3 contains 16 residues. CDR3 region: CASSLARGRDLYEQYF. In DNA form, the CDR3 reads TGTGCCAGCAGCTTGGCCCGAGGACGTGACCTCTACGAGCAGTACTTC.

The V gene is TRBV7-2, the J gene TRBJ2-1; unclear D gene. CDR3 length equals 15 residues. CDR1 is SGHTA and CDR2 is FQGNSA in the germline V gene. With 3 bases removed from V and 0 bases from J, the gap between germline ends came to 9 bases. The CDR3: CASSFSASSYNEQFF. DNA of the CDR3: TGTGCCAGCAGCTTTTCTGCGAGCTCCTACAATGAGCAGTTCTTC. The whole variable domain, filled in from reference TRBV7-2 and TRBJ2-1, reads GAGVSQSPSNKVTEKGKDVELRCDPISGHTALYWYRQSLGQGLEFLIYFQGNSAPDKSGLPSDRFSAERTGGSVSTLTIQRTQQEDSAVYLCASSFSASSYNEQFFGPGTRLTVL.

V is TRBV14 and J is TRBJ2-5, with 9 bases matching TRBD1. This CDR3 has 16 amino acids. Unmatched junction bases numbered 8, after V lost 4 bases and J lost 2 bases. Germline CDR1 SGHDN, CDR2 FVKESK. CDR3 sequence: CASSREGQGVQETQYF. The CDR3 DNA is TGTGCCAGCAGCCGGGAGGGACAGGGTGTACAAGAGACCCAGTACTTC. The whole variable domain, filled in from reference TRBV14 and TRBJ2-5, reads EAGVTQFPSHSVIEKGQTVTLRCDPISGHDNLYWYRRVMGKEIKFLLHFVKESKQDESGMPNNRFLAERTGGTYSTLKVQPAELEDSGVYFCASSREGQGVQETQYFGPGTRLLVL.

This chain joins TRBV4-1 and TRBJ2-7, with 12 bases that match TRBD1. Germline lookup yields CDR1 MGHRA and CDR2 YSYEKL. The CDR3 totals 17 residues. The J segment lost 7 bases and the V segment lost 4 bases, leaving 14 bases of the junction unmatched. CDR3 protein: CASSRLQVGQGAWEQYF. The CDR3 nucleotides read TGCGCCAGCAGCCGTCTCCAAGTGGGACAGGGGGCATGGGAGCAGTACTTC.

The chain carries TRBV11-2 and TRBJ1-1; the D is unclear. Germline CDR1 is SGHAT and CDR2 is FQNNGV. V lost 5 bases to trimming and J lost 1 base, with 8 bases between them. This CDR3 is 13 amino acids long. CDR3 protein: CASSLTRNTEAFF. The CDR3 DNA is TGTGCCAGCAGCCTCACCCGGAACACTGAAGCTTTCTTT.

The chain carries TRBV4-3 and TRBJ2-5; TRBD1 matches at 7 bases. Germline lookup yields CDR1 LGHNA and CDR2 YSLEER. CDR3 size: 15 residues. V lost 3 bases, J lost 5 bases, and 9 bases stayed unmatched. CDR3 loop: CASSHNDRERETQYF. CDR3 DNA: TGCGCCAGCAGCCATAACGACAGGGAGCGCGAGACCCAGTACTTC.

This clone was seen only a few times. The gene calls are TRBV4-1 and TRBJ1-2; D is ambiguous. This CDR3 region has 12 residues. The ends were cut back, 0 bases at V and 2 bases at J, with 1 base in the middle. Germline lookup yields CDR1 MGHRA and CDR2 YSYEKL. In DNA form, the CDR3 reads TGCGCCAGCAGCCAAGAAAACTATGGCTACACCTTC. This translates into CASSQENYGYTF.

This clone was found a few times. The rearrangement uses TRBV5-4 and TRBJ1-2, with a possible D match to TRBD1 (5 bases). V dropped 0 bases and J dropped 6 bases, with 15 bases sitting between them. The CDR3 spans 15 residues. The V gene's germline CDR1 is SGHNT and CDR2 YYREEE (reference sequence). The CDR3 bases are TGTGCCAGCAGCTTGGAGGTACCGGGACCGGATGGCTACACCTTC. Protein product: CASSLEVPGPDGYTF. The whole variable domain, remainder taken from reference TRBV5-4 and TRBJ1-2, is ETGVTQSPTHLIKTRGQQVTLRCSSQSGHNTVSWYQQALGQGPQFIFQYYREEENGRGNFPPRFSGLQFPNYSSELNVNALELDDSALYLCASSLEVPGPDGYTFGSGTRLTVV.

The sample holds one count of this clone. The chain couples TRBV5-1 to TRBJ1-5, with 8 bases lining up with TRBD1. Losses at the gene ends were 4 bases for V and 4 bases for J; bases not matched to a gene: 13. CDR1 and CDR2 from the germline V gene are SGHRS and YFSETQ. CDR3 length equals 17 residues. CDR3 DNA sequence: TGCGCCAGCAGCCCTCGTCCAGGGGGCTTTGGAAATCAGCCCCAGCATTTT. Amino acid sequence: CASSPRPGGFGNQPQHF.

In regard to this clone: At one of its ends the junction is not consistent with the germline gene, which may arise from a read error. CDR3 residues: CAGRGLSYEQYF. The DNA for the CDR3 is TGTGCCGGCAGGGGGCTCTCCTACGAGCAGTACTTC. The chain recombines TRBV2 with TRBJ2-7; 8 bases match TRBD1. The germline gives CDR1 SNHLY, CDR2 FYNNEI. The CDR3 spans 12 residues. The complete variable domain, with remaining parts taken from reference TRBV2 and TRBJ2-7, reads EPEVTQTPSHQVTQMGQEVILRCVPISNHLYFYWYRQILGQKVEFLVSFYNNEISEKSEIFDDQFSVERPDGSNFTLKIRSTKLEDSAMYFCAGRGLSYEQYFGPGTRLTVT.

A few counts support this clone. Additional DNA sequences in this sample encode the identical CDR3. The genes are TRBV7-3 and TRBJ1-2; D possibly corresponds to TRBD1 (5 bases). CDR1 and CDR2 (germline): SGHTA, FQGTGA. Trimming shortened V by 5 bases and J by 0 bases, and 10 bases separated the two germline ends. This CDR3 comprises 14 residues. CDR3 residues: CASSLGTANYGYTF. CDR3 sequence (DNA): TGTGCCAGCAGCCTCGGGACCGCTAACTATGGCTACACCTTC.

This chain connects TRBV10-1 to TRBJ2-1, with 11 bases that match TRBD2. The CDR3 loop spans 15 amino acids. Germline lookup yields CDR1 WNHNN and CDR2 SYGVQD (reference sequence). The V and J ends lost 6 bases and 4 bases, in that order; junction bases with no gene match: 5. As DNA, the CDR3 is TGCGCCAGCAGCGGACTAGCGGGTGTGTACAATGAGCAGTTCTTC. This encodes CASSGLAGVYNEQFF.

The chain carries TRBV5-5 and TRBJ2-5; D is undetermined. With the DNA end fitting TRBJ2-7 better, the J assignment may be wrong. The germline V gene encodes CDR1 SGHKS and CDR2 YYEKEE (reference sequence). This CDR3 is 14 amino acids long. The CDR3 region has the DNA TGTGCCAGCAGCTTGGAATGGCGGTCCTACGAGCAGTACTTC. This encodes CASSLEWRSYEQYF.